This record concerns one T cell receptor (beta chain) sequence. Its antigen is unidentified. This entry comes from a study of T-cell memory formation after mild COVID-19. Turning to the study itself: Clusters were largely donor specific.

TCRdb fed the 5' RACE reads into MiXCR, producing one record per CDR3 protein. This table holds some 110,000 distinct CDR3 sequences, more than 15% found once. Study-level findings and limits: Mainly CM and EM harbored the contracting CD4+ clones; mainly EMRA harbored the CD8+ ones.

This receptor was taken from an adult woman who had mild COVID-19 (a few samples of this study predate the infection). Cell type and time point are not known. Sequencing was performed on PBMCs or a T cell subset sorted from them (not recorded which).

In nucleotides, the CDR3 is TGCGCCAGCAGCGAACTCACAGGGTACTGGACTGAAGCTTTCTTT. Translation: CASSELTGYWTEAFF. The V call is TRBV5-1, the J call TRBJ1-1; perhaps TRBD1 as D (6 bases). The germline V gene has CDR1 SGHRS and CDR2 YFSETQ. Trimming removed 4 bases from V and 5 bases from J, with 18 bases in between. This CDR3 has 15 residues. The whole variable domain, remainder taken from reference TRBV5-1 and TRBJ1-1, is KAGVTQTPRYLIKTRGQQVTLSCSPISGHRSVSWYQQTPGQGLQFLFEYFSETQRNKGNFPGRFSGRQFSNSRSEMNVSTLELGDSALYLCASSELTGYWTEAFFGQGTRLTVV.